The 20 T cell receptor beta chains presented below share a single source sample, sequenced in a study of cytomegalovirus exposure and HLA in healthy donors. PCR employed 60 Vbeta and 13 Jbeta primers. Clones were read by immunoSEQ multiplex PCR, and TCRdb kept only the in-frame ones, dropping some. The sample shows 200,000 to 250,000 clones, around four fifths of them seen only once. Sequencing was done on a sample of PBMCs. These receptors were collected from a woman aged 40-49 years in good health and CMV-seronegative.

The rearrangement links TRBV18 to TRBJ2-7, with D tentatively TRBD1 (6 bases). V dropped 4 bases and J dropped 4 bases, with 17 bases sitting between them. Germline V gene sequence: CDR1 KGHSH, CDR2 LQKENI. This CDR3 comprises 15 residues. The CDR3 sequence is CASSQTRDISYEQYF. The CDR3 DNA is TGTGCCAGCTCACAGACCCGGGACATTAGTTACGAGCAGTACTTC.

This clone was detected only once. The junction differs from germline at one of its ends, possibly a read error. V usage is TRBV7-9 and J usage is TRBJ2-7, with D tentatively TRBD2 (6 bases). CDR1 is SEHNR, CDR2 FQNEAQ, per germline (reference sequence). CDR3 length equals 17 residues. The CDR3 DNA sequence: TGTTCCAGCAGCTTGGGGCGAGGCCGGGGGTCGAGGTACGAGCAGTACTTC. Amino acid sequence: CSSSLGRGRGSRYEQYF.

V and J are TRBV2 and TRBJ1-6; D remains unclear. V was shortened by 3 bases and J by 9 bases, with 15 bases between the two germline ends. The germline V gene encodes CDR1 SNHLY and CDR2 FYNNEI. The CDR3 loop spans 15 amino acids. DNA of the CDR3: TGTGCCAGCAGTGAGTTCCCTCTGGCCATTTCACCCCTCCACTTT. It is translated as CASSEFPLAISPLHF. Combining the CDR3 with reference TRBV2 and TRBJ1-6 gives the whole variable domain EPEVTQTPSHQVTQMGQEVILRCVPISNHLYFYWYRQILGQKVEFLVSFYNNEISEKSEIFDDQFSVERPDGSNFTLKIRSTKLEDSAMYFCASSEFPLAISPLHFGNGTRLTVT.

The CDR3 here is CASSFGTGENEQYF. Written as DNA, the CDR3 is TGCGCCAGCAGCTTCGGGACAGGGGAAAACGAGCAGTACTTC. The V gene is TRBV5-1, the J gene TRBJ2-7; 10 nucleotides line up with TRBD1. With V trimmed by 2 bases and J by 5 bases, 4 bases remained unmatched. The germline gives CDR1 SGHRS, CDR2 YFSETQ. The CDR3 is 14 residues long.

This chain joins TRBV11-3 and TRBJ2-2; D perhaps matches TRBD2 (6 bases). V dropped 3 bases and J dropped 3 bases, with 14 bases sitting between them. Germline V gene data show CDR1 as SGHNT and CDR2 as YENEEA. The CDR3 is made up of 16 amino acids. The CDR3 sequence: CASSFNRDSYTGELFF. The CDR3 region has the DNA TGTGCCAGCAGCTTCAACCGGGACTCATACACCGGGGAGCTGTTTTTT.

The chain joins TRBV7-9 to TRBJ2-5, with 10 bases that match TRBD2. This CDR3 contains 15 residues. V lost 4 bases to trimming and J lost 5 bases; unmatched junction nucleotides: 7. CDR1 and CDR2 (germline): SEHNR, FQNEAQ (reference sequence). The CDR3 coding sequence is TGTGCCAGCAGCTCAACTAGCGGGGCCATGGAGACCCAGTACTTC. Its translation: CASSSTSGAMETQYF. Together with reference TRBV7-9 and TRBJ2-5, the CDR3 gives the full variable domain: DTGVSQNPRHKITKRGQNVTFRCDPISEHNRLYWYRQTLGQGPEFLTYFQNEAQLEKSRLLSDRFSAERPKGSFSTLEIQRTEQGDSAMYLCASSSTSGAMETQYFGPGTRLLVL.

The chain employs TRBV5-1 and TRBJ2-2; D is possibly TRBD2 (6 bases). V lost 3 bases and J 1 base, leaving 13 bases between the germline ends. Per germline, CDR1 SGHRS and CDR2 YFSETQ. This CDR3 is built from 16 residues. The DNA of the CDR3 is TGCGCCAGCAGCTCCCCCCGGGACTGGAACACCGGGGAGCTGTTTTTT. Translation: CASSSPRDWNTGELFF. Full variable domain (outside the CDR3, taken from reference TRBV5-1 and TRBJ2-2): KAGVTQTPRYLIKTRGQQVTLSCSPISGHRSVSWYQQTPGQGLQFLFEYFSETQRNKGNFPGRFSGRQFSNSRSEMNVSTLELGDSALYLCASSSPRDWNTGELFFGEGSRLTVL.

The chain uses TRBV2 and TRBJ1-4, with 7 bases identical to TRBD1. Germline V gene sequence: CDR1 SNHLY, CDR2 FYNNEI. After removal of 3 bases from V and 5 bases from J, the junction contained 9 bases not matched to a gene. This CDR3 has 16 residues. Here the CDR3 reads CASSDFSFRGNEKLFF. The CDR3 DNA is TGTGCCAGCAGTGATTTTAGTTTCAGGGGGAATGAAAAACTGTTTTTT.

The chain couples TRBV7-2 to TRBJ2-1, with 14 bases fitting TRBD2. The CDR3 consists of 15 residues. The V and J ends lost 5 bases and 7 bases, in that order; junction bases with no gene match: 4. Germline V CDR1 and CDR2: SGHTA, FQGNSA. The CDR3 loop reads CASSPRLAGGNEQFF. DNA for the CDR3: TGTGCCAGCAGCCCCCGACTAGCGGGGGGGAATGAGCAGTTCTTC.

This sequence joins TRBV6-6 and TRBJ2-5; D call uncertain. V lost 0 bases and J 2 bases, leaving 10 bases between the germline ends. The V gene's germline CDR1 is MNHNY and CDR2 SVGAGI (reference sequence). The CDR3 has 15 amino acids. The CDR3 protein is CASSYSTQRQETQYF. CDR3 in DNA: TGTGCCAGCAGTTACTCGACACAGAGACAAGAGACCCAGTACTTC.

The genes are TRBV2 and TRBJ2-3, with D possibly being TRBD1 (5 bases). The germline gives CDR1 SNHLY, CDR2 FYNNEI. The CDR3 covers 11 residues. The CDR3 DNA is TGTGCTTCAGGGCGCACAGATACGCAGTATTTT. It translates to CASGRTDTQYF.

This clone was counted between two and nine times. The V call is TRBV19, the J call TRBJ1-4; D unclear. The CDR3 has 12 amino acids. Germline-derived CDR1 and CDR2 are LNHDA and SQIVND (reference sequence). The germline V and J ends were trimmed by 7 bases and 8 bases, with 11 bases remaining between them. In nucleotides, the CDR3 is TGTGCCAGTACCGACGCGGGGGAAAAACTGTTTTTT. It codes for CASTDAGEKLFF. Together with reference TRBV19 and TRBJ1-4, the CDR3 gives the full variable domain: DGGITQSPKYLFRKEGQNVTLSCEQNLNHDAMYWYRQDPGQGLRLIYYSQIVNDFQKGDIAEGYSVSREKKESFPLTVTSAQKNPTAFYLCASTDAGEKLFFGSGTQLSVL.

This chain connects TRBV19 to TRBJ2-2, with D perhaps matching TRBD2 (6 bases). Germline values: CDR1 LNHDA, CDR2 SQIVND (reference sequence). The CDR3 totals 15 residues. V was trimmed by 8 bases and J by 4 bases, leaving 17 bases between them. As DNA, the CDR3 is TGTGCCAGTGAAAAGCACGGGGGTTCCACCGGGGAGCTGTTTTTT. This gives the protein CASEKHGGSTGELFF.

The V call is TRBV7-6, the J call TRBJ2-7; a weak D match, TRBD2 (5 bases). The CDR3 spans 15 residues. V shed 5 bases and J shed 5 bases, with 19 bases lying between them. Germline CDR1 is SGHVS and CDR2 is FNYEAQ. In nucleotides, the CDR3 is TGTGCCAGCAGCCCCCAGATCACGGGGATTAACGAGCAGTACTTC. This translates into CASSPQITGINEQYF. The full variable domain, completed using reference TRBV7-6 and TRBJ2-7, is GAGVSQSPRYKVTKRGQDVALRCDPISGHVSLYWYRQALGQGPEFLTYFNYEAQQDKSGLPNDRFSAERPEGSISTLTIQRTEQRDSAMYRCASSPQITGINEQYFGPGTRLTVT.

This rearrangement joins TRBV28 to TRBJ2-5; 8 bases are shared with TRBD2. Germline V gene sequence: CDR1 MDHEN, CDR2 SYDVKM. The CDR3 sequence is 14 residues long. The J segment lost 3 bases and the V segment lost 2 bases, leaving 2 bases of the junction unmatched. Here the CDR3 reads CASSLKLAEETQYF. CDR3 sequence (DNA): TGTGCCAGCAGTTTAAAACTAGCGGAAGAGACCCAGTACTTC.

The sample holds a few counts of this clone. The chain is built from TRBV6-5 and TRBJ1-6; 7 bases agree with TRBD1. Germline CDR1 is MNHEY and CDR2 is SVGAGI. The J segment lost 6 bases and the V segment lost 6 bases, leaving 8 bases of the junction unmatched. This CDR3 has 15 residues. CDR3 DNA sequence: TGTGCCAGCAGGACAGGGTCAGGAGGTAATTCACCCCTCCACTTT. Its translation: CASRTGSGGNSPLHF.

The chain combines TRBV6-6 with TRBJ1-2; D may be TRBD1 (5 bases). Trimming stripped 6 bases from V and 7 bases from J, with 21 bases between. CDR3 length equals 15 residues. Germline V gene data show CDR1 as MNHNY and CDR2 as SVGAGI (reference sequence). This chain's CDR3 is CASSHWGGTSSGYTF. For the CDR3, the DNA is TGTGCCAGCAGCCATTGGGGAGGGACTTCGAGTGGCTACACCTTC.

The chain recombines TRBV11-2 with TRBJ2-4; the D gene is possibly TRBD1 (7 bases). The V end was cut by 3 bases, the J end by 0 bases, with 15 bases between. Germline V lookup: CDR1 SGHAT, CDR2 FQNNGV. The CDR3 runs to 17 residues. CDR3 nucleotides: TGTGCCAGCAGCTTTTTAGGGGGGACAGTAGCCAAAAACATTCAGTACTTC. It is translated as CASSFLGGTVAKNIQYF.

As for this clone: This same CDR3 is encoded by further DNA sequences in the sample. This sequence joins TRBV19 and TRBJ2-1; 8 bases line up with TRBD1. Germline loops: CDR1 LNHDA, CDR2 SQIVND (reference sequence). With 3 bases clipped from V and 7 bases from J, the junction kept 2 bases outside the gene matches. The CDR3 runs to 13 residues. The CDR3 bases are TGTGCCAGTAGTATTACAGGGGGAAATGAGCAGTTCTTC. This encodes CASSITGGNEQFF.

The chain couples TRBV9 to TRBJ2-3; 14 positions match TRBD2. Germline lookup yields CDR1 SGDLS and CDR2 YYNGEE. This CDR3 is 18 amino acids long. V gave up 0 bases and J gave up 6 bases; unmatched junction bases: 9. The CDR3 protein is CASSVDSRTSGGFDTQYF. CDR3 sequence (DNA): TGTGCCAGCAGCGTAGACTCCCGGACTAGCGGGGGGTTCGATACGCAGTATTTT.